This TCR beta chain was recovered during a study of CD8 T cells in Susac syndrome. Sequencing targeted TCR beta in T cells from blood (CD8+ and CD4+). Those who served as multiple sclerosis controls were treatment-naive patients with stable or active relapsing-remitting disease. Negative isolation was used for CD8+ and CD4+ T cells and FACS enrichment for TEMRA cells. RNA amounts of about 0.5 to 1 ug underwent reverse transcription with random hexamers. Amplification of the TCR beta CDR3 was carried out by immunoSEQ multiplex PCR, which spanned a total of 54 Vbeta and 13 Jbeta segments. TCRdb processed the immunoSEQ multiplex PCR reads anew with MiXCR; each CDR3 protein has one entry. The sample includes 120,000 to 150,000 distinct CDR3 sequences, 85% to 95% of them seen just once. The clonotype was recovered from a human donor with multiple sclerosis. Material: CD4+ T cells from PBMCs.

The CDR3 nucleotides are TGTGCCAGCAGTCAAGCGGGGGGGAGAGATACGCAGTATTTT. Translation gives CASSQAGGRDTQYF. The V and J genes are TRBV6-4 and TRBJ2-3, with 10 positions matching TRBD2. The germline V gene encodes CDR1 MRHNA and CDR2 SNTAGT. The V segment lost 5 bases and the J segment 5 bases; nucleotides outside the gene matches: 4. The CDR3 has 14 amino acids.